These 3 T cell receptor beta chains were sequenced from one sample in a study of patients and donors after allogeneic stem cell transplantation (dated by TCRdb to about 2020). Receptor amplification or capture employed RT-PCR. Sequencing took place on a NextSeq 550. In-frame beta chains were kept once TCRdb had trimmed the public reads at Q25 with fastp and called clones with MiXCR. CDR3 protein duplicates are merged, each entry listing the most common genes and DNA. The sample yields about a million distinct CDR3 sequences; more than 15% were counted once. Roughly 6% of the sample comes from the top ten. The material sequenced was blood, either unsorted or a sorted T cell fraction (not recorded which). The origin of the receptors is a human donor who was either an allogeneic HSCT recipient or a stem cell or donor lymphocyte infusion donor (not recorded which). It is not recorded whose cells these are; they may come from a transplant donor.

In DNA form, the CDR3 reads TGTGCCAGCAGCTTAATTGAAAGCAGGGCAGATACGCAGTATTTT. Protein: CASSLIESRADTQYF. The chain recombines TRBV11-3 with TRBJ2-3, with a weak D call TRBD1 (5 bases). The CDR3 consists of 15 residues. CDR1 and CDR2 from the germline V gene are SGHNT and YENEEA. Deletions cut 2 bases from V and 4 bases from J, with 13 bases between. The full variable domain, completed using reference TRBV11-3 and TRBJ2-3, is EAGVVQSPRYKIIEKKQPVAFWCNPISGHNTLYWYLQNLGQGPELLIRYENEEAVDDSQLPKDRFSAERLKGVDSTLKIQPAELGDSAVYLCASSLIESRADTQYFGPGTRLTVL.

This rearrangement joins TRBV20-1 to TRBJ1-2; no definite D call. The CDR3 loop spans 11 amino acids. Germline values: CDR1 DFQATT, CDR2 SNEGSKA (reference sequence). Trimming left V 3 bases short and J 5 bases short, with 7 bases between. CDR3 coding DNA: TGCAGTGCTAGTGACCGTTATGGCTACACCTTC. The encoded protein is CSASDRYGYTF.

The rearrangement uses TRBV28 and TRBJ2-3; D possibly corresponds to TRBD2 (6 bases). CDR3 length: 12 amino acids. Per germline, CDR1 MDHEN and CDR2 SYDVKM. Trimming shortened V by 4 bases and J by 5 bases, and 7 bases separated the two germline ends. Here the CDR3 DNA reads TGTGCCAGCAGTTGGGGGGTAGATACGCAGTATTTT. Translation gives CASSWGVDTQYF.